The 10 T cell receptor beta chains presented below share a single source sample, sequenced in a study of CD8+CD57+ T cells in acquired aplastic anemia. Genomic DNA, serving as template, underwent TCR beta VDJ and CDR3 profiling. TCRdb recomputed calls from the reads with MiXCR, one row per CDR3 protein. The sample holds about 270,000 distinct CDR3 sequences, approximately 55% seen once. Sequenced input: sorted CD4+, CD8+, or CD8+CD57+ T cells (not recorded which) from PBMCs. These receptors originate from a human donor with severe aplastic anemia or a healthy control (not recorded which).

This clonotype was recorded many times. The chain couples TRBV4-3 to TRBJ2-3, with D perhaps being TRBD1 or TRBD2 (6 bases each). The V gene lost 3 bases and the J gene lost 0 bases, with 10 bases spanning the gap. Germline V gives CDR1 LGHNA, CDR2 YSLEER. The CDR3 extends over 15 amino acids. In nucleotides, the CDR3 is TGCGCCAGCAGCCAGAGGGGGACTAGCACAGATACGCAGTATTTT. Translating gives CASSQRGTSTDTQYF.

V gene TRBV19 combines with J gene TRBJ1-5, with D maybe TRBD1 (6 bases). The CDR3 sequence is 14 residues long. From germline, CDR1 is LNHDA and CDR2 SQIVND (reference sequence). V was clipped by 3 bases and J by 6 bases, with 12 bases between them. CDR3 loop: CASSIGGSFQPQHF. CDR3 nucleotides: TGTGCCAGTAGTATTGGGGGCTCGTTTCAGCCCCAGCATTTT.

V usage is TRBV19 and J usage is TRBJ2-7; D possibly matches TRBD1 or TRBD2 (5 bases each). The germline V and J ends were trimmed by 5 bases and 7 bases, with 15 bases remaining between them. The CDR3 sequence is 13 residues long. The germline V gene encodes CDR1 LNHDA and CDR2 SQIVND (reference sequence). For the CDR3, the DNA is TGTGCCAGTAGTGATACAGGTCCGGGGGAGCAGTACTTC. As protein: CASSDTGPGEQYF. The full variable domain, with the rest looked up from reference TRBV19 and TRBJ2-7, is DGGITQSPKYLFRKEGQNVTLSCEQNLNHDAMYWYRQDPGQGLRLIYYSQIVNDFQKGDIAEGYSVSREKKESFPLTVTSAQKNPTAFYLCASSDTGPGEQYFGPGTRLTVT.

V is TRBV5-4 and J is TRBJ2-1; weak D call: TRBD2 (5 bases). V was pared by 5 bases and J by 7 bases, with 16 bases between. This CDR3 has 14 residues. Germline V gene lookup returns CDR1 SGHNT and CDR2 YYREEE (reference sequence). The CDR3 DNA follows: TGTGCCAGCAGGCGGGCGGGTGCAACTAATGAGCAGTTCTTC. It encodes CASRRAGATNEQFF.

V usage is TRBV10-3 and J usage is TRBJ2-7, with 13 bases matching TRBD2. The CDR3 extends over 15 amino acids. Germline CDR1 ENHRY, CDR2 SYGVKD. Trimming at V came to 10 bases and at J to 6 bases, leaving 12 bases not matched to a gene. For the CDR3, the DNA is TGTGCCAGCTCATCACGGACTAGCGGGAGTGGCGAGCAGTACTTC. As protein: CASSSRTSGSGEQYF.

The chain is built from TRBV20-1 and TRBJ2-7, with 7 bases matching TRBD1. Germline V gene sequence: CDR1 DFQATT, CDR2 SNEGSKA (reference sequence). CDR3 length: 12 amino acids. The trim removed 6 bases at V and 3 bases at J, leaving 5 bases unmatched. The CDR3 region has the DNA TGCAGTGCCCGGGACAGACACTACGAGCAGTACTTC. Encoded protein: CSARDRHYEQYF.

This chain uses TRBV11-3 with TRBJ2-1; D unclear. Germline loops: CDR1 SGHNT, CDR2 YENEEA. The CDR3 spans 17 residues. Trimming removed 5 bases at V and 3 bases at J, with 20 bases between. CDR3 in amino acids: CASSDTYDQAIYNEQFF. DNA of the CDR3: TGTGCCAGCAGCGATACCTATGACCAGGCGATCTACAATGAGCAGTTCTTC.

This chain uses TRBV10-3 with TRBJ2-1; either TRBD1 or TRBD2 may supply D (5 bases each). The CDR3 length is 11 residues. The V gene lost 8 bases and the J gene lost 8 bases, with 10 bases spanning the gap. Germline CDR1 and CDR2: ENHRY and SYGVKD. CDR3 sequence reads: CAIQGDDEQFF. The CDR3 DNA follows: TGTGCCATCCAAGGGGACGATGAGCAGTTCTTC.

This clonotype was recorded many times. V is TRBV5-1 and J is TRBJ2-1; D could derive from TRBD1 or TRBD2 (6 bases each). The V and J ends lost 3 bases and 3 bases respectively, with 13 bases between them. Germline values: CDR1 SGHRS, CDR2 YFSETQ. The CDR3 runs to 15 residues. The CDR3 here is CASSYMGGGYNEQFF. The CDR3 DNA follows: TGCGCCAGCAGCTACATGGGGGGCGGCTACAATGAGCAGTTCTTC.

This clonotype has at least ten counts. The chain couples TRBV6-5 to TRBJ1-1, with a possible D match to TRBD1 (5 bases). The CDR3 totals 14 residues. The germline CDR1 and CDR2 sequences are MNHEY and SVGAGI. Trimming removed 2 bases from V and 5 bases from J, with 12 bases in between. The CDR3: CASSYPNGGTEAFF. The CDR3 nucleotides read TGTGCCAGCAGTTACCCGAATGGGGGAACTGAAGCTTTCTTT.